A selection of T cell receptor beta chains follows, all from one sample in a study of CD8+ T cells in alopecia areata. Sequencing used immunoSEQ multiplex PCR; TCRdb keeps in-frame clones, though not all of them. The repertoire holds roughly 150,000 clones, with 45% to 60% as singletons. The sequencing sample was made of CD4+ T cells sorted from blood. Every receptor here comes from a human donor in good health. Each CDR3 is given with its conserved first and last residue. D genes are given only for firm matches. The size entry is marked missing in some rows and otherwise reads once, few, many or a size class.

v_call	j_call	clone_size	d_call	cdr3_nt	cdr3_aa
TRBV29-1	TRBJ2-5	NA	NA	TGCAGCGTTGAGAAGCAAGGAGAGACCCAGTACTTC	CSVEKQGETQYF
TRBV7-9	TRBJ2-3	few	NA	TGTGCCAGCAGTCGTGCGGATACGCAGTATTTT	CASSRADTQYF
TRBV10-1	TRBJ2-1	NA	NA	TGCGCCAGCAGTGGCGTGTTCGACAATGAGCAGTTCTTC	CASSGVFDNEQFF
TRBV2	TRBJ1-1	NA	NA	TGTGCCAGCAGTGCAGGGAACACTGAAGCTTTCTTT	CASSAGNTEAFF
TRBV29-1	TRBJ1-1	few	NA	TGCAGCGTTGAAAGGCGGGGGGGGACTGAAGCTTTCTTT	CSVERRGGTEAFF
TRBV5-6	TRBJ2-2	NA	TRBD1	TGTGCCAGCAGCCCGGGGACAGGGGGCTTGGTCACCGGGGAGCTGTTTTTT	CASSPGTGGLVTGELFF
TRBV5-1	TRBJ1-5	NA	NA	TGCGCCAGCAGCTTGGGACAGCCATATCAGCCCCAGCATTTT	CASSLGQPYQPQHF
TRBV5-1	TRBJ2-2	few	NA	TGCGCCAGCAGCTTCTTCGGCAACGGGGACACCGGGGAGCTGTTTTTT	CASSFFGNGDTGELFF
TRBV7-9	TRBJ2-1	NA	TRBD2	TGTGCCAGCAGCCGAACGTCTAGCGGTTACAATGAGCAGTTCTTC	CASSRTSSGYNEQFF
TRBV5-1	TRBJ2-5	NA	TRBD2	TGCGCCAGCAGCACCGGACTAGCGGAGACCCAGTACTTC	CASSTGLAETQYF
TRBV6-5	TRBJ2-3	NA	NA	TGTGCCAGCATGAGGGATAGCACAGATACGCAGTATTTT	CASMRDSTDTQYF
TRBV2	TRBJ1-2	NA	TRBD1	TGTGCCAGCAGGCCCGTCCTTGGGACAGGGTCCGGCTACACCTTC	CASRPVLGTGSGYTF
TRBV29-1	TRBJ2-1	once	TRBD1	TGCAGCGCGGCCCCTACAGGGGGAGGCAATGAGCGGTTCTTC	CSAAPTGGGNERFF
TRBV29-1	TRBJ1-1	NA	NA	TGCAGCGTTGTGGTGGGAATTACTGAAGCTTTCTTT	CSVVVGITEAFF
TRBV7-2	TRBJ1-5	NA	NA	TGTGCCAGCAGCTTAATGATACTTAATCAGCCCCAGCATTTT	CASSLMILNQPQHF
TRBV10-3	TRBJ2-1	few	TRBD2	TGTGCCATCAGTGGGACTAGCGGGAGTGGTGAGCAGTTCTTC	CAISGTSGSGEQFF
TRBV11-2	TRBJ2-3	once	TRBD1	TGTGCCAGCAGCCGGGACAGAACTAGCACAGATACGCAGTATTTT	CASSRDRTSTDTQYF
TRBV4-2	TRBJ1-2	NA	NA	TGTGCCAGCAGCCAGGAGTGGTCGCGGGGCTACACCTTC	CASSQEWSRGYTF
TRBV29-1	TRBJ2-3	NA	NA	TGCAGCGTTGAGGACCCGGGGCCTAGGGGGAGCACAGATACGCAGTATTTT	CSVEDPGPRGSTDTQYF
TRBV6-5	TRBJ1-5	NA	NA	TGTGCCAGCAATGACAGGCATAGCAATCAGCCCCAGCATTTT	CASNDRHSNQPQHF
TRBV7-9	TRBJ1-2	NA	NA	TGTGCCAGCAGCCGGGACGGCTATGGCTACACCTTC	CASSRDGYGYTF
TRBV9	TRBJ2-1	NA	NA	TGTGCCAGCAGCGTACTTATTGACAATGAGCAGTTCTTC	CASSVLIDNEQFF
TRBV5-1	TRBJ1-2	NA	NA	TGCGCCAGCAGCCAGGACAGACTCTTGGGTGGCTACACCTTC	CASSQDRLLGGYTF
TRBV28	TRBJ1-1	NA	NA	TGTGCCAGCAGCAAAGCCTTTATCCGGAACACTGAAGCTTTCTTT	CASSKAFIRNTEAFF
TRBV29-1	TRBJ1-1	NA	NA	TGCAGCGTTGTGCGGGACAAGGCTTTCTTT	CSVVRDKAFF
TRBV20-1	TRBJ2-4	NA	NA	TGCAGTGCTAGAGCGGGCCCTCTCTTTTGCTTC	CSARAGPLFCF
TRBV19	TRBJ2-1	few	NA	TGTGCCAGTAGTATAAGCCAGGGCCCCAACAATGAGCAGTTCTTC	CASSISQGPNNEQFF
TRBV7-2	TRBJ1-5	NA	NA	TGTGCCAGCAGCCTCCGGACAGTCCAGCCCCAGCATTTT	CASSLRTVQPQHF
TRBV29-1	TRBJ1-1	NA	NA	TGCAGCGTTGGCGGACACACTGAAGCTTTCTTT	CSVGGHTEAFF
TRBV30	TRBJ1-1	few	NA	TGTGCCTGGAGTGACGGGGTGAACACTGAAGCTTTCTTT	CAWSDGVNTEAFF
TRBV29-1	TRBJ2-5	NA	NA	TGCAGCGTTGTCGGAGGGGGGGGAGGAGAGACCCAGTACTTC	CSVVGGGGGETQYF
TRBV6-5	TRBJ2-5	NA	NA	TGTGCCAGCAGACGAGGGGACACGGTTCAAGAGACCCAGTACTTC	CASRRGDTVQETQYF
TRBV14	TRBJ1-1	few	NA	TGTGCCAGCAGTCTAAAGGCCTGGAACACTGAAGCTTTCTTT	CASSLKAWNTEAFF
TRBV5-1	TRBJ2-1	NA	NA	TGCGCCAGCAGCCCTACCCCGGGCAATGAGCAGTTCTTC	CASSPTPGNEQFF
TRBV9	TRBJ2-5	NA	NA	TGTGCCAGCAGCGTAGAGTCTCCGGGTCAGACCCAGTACTTC	CASSVESPGQTQYF
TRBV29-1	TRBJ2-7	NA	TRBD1	TGCAGCGTTGAGCGGACAGGCAAAGGCTACGAGCAGTACTTC	CSVERTGKGYEQYF
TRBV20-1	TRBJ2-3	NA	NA	TGCAGTGCCCGGTTCACAGATACGCAGTATTTT	CSARFTDTQYF
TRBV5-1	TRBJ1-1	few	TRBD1	TGCGCCAGCAGGACCGGGACAGAGAACACTGAAGCTTTCTTT	CASRTGTENTEAFF
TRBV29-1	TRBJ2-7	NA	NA	TGCAGCGTTGTGATAACATCCCCCTACGAGCAGTACTTC	CSVVITSPYEQYF
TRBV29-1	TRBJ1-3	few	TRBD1	TGCAGCGTCCCCGGACAGGGGAGCACCAACACCATATATTTT	CSVPGQGSTNTIYF
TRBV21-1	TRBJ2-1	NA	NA	TGTGCCAGCAGCAAAGACACCTACAATGAGCAGTTCTTC	CASSKDTYNEQFF
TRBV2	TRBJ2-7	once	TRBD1	TGTGCCAGCATCAGAGAACCGGACAGGGGCGACGAGCAGTACTTC	CASIREPDRGDEQYF
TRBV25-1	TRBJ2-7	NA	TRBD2	TGCGGAACTAGCGGAGTGTTTTACGAGCAGTACTTC	CGTSGVFYEQYF
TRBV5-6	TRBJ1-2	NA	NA	TGTGCCAGCAGCTTGGATCAGGGAAACTATGGCTACACCTTC	CASSLDQGNYGYTF
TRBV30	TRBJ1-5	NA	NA	TGTGCCTGGAGTGCAGACAGGTCCGGCTATAGCAATCAGCCCCAGCATTTT	CAWSADRSGYSNQPQHF
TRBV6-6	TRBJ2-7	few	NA	TGTGCCAGCAGTGACATCTACGAGCAGTACTTC	CASSDIYEQYF
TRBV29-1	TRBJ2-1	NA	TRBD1	TGCAGCGTTGAAGACCCCGGGACAGGGCCGTTCTTC	CSVEDPGTGPFF
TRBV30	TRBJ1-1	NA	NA	TGTGCCTGGATACGCACTGAAGCTTTCTTT	CAWIRTEAFF
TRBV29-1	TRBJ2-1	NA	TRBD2	TGCAGCGTTCATGAGAGGCGGGAGGGCAATGAGCAGTTCTTC	CSVHERREGNEQFF
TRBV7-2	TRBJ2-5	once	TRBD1	TGTGCCAGCAGCTCCAGGACAGGGCGGGAGACCCAGTACTTC	CASSSRTGRETQYF
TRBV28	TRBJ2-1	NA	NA	TGTGCCAGCGCAGGGCGGGCGGAGCAGTTCTTC	CASAGRAEQFF
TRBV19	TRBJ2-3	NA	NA	TGTGCCAGTAGTATTAGTCTAGCCGGCACAGATACGCAGTATTTT	CASSISLAGTDTQYF
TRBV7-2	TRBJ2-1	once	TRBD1	TGTGCCAGCAGCCAAAACAGGGGCGATGAGCAGTTCTTC	CASSQNRGDEQFF
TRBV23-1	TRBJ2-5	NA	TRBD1	TGCGCCAGCAGCTTTCAGGGGGCGAGGGAGACCCAGTACTTC	CASSFQGARETQYF